The 10 T cell receptor beta chains given below trace back to one sample, sequenced in a study of shared clonotypes between healthy human individuals. Profiling relied on immunoSEQ multiplex PCR, and the TCRdb table lists in-frame clones only, not all of them. The sample holds 1 million to 1.2 million clones, roughly 77% seen once. Material: memory CD4+ T cells from PBMCs. The subset was: CD45RA-negative fraction. These receptors came from a man younger than 35 in good health. Some clones in this sample may be carry-over from other donors' samples.

This clone came up once. The chain couples TRBV28 to TRBJ2-1, with TRBD1 matching over 8 bases. The germline CDR1 and CDR2 sequences are MDHEN and SYDVKM. V shed 6 bases and J 6 bases; nucleotides not matched to a gene: 13. This CDR3 comprises 16 residues. DNA of the CDR3: TGTGCCAGCAGATCTGACAGGGGCGGAATTGGCAATGAGCAGTTCTTC. Protein: CASRSDRGGIGNEQFF.

J is TRBJ1-3 and V is TRBV7-6, with TRBD1 as a possible D gene (5 bases). CDR1 and CDR2 (germline): SGHVS, FNYEAQ. The V end was cut by 4 bases, the J end by 8 bases, with 18 bases between. This CDR3 region has 15 residues. The CDR3 protein is CASSSSPRGRYTIYF. For the CDR3, the DNA is TGTGCCAGCAGCTCGTCCCCCCGGGGGAGGTACACCATATATTTT.

This CDR3 reads CASSLWGSSSNQPQHF. CDR3 sequence (DNA): TGTGCCAGCAGTTTATGGGGGAGTTCGAGCAATCAGCCCCAGCATTTT. The V gene is TRBV28, the J gene TRBJ1-5; D gene uncertain. Germline CDR1 reads MDHEN; CDR2 reads SYDVKM. V lost 0 bases to trimming and J lost 1 base, with 10 bases between them. This CDR3 spans 16 amino acids. The full variable domain, rest sourced from reference TRBV28 and TRBJ1-5, is DVKVTQSSRYLVKRTGEKVFLECVQDMDHENMFWYRQDPGLGLRLIYFSYDVKMKEKGDIPEGYSVSREKKERFSLILESASTNQTSMYLCASSLWGSSSNQPQHFGDGTRLSIL.

The V and J genes are TRBV12-5 and TRBJ2-7; D remains unclear. The CDR3 consists of 14 residues. The germline V gene encodes CDR1 LGHNT and CDR2 FRNRAP. Trimming cost V 3 bases and J 0 bases, with 9 bases left between them. This chain's CDR3 is CASGLGLPSYEQYF. Here the CDR3 DNA reads TGTGCTAGTGGTTTAGGGCTGCCCTCCTACGAGCAGTACTTC.

The chain combines TRBV5-1 with TRBJ2-1; tentatively, D is TRBD2 (6 bases). Trimming pared 0 bases from V and 5 bases from J, leaving 12 bases between. CDR1 and CDR2 from the germline V gene are SGHRS and YFSETQ. This CDR3 spans 15 amino acids. CDR3 region: CASSLAGTGNNEQFF. The CDR3 DNA reads as TGCGCCAGCAGCTTGGCCGGGACTGGAAACAATGAGCAGTTCTTC.

Regarding this clone: One base away lies a much larger clone, so this may be a sequencing read error. At the DNA level, this CDR3 is encoded by other sequences in the same sample as well. V and J are TRBV30 and TRBJ2-2; a weak D match, TRBD2 (5 bases). The CDR3 has 17 residues. Germline CDR1 is GTSNPN and CDR2 is SVGIG (reference sequence). The CDR3 DNA reads TGTGCCCGGGGATTACCCGCCGGGCGGGCGAACACCGGGGAGCTGTTCTTT. It specifies CARGLPAGRANTGELFF.

The chain recombines TRBV10-2 with TRBJ2-5; TRBD1 agrees at 9 bases. Per the germline V gene, CDR1 is WSHSY and CDR2 is SAAADI. CDR3 length equals 15 residues. J lost 4 bases, V lost 6 bases, and 9 bases had no gene match. The CDR3 loop reads CASRDRQGGRETQYF. CDR3 in DNA: TGCGCCAGCAGAGACCGACAGGGGGGTAGAGAGACCCAGTACTTC.

This clone was detected a few times. J is TRBJ2-5 and V is TRBV2; D might be TRBD2 (5 bases). The CDR3 runs to 13 residues. Germline values: CDR1 SNHLY, CDR2 FYNNEI. Trimming cost V 3 bases and J 1 base, with 6 bases left between them. The CDR3 spells CASSEEAQETQYF. CDR3 sequence (DNA): TGTGCCAGCAGTGAGGAGGCCCAAGAGACCCAGTACTTC.

A single count supports this clone. The chain is built from TRBV29-1 and TRBJ1-5, with TRBD1 identical over 7 bases. CDR1 SQVTM and CDR2 ANQGSEA come from the germline V gene. The trim removed 6 bases at V and 2 bases at J, leaving 10 bases unmatched. This CDR3 contains 15 residues. The CDR3: CSVQIGTAGNQPQHF. In DNA form, the CDR3 reads TGCAGCGTCCAGATTGGGACAGCTGGCAATCAGCCCCAGCATTTT.

This chain joins TRBV7-2 and TRBJ2-7; the match to TRBD2 covers 14 bases. Trimming removed 5 bases from V and 2 bases from J; junction bases left unmatched: 8. Per the germline V gene, CDR1 is SGHTA and CDR2 is FQGNSA. The CDR3 covers 17 residues. The CDR3 here is CASSRTGLAGGAYEQYF. DNA of the CDR3: TGTGCCAGCAGCCGAACCGGACTAGCGGGAGGCGCCTACGAGCAGTACTTC. Full variable domain (outside the CDR3, taken from reference TRBV7-2 and TRBJ2-7): GAGVSQSPSNKVTEKGKDVELRCDPISGHTALYWYRQSLGQGLEFLIYFQGNSAPDKSGLPSDRFSAERTGGSVSTLTIQRTQQEDSAVYLCASSRTGLAGGAYEQYFGPGTRLTVT.